This entry lists 15 T cell receptor beta chains sequenced from one sample in a study of T cell repertoires in cytomegalovirus infection. TCRdb reprocessed the reads with MiXCR, giving one entry per CDR3 protein. Of approximately 500,000 distinct CDR3 sequences detected, approximately 16% appear once; the ten largest clones hold 20% to 30%. The sample taken for sequencing was CD8+ T cells from PBMCs. Receptors were obtained from a human donor in good health (CMV status not recorded). Some clones in this sample may be carry-over from other donors' samples.

The V call is TRBV7-9, the J call TRBJ1-4, with TRBD1 as a possible D gene (5 bases). The length of the CDR3 is 15 residues. The germline V and J ends were trimmed by 5 bases and 8 bases, with 18 bases remaining between them. Looked up from germline, CDR1 is SEHNR and CDR2 is FQNEAQ (reference sequence). The chain's CDR3 is CASSPKTAINEKLFF. CDR3 bases: TGTGCCAGCAGCCCTAAGACAGCGATTAACGAAAAACTGTTTTTT.

This clonotype came up many times. The chain is built from TRBV6-5 and TRBJ2-5; D remains ambiguous. This CDR3 is 14 amino acids long. Germline CDR1 and CDR2: MNHEY and SVGAGI. The ends were cut back, 0 bases at V and 5 bases at J, with 10 bases in the middle. DNA for the CDR3: TGTGCCAGCAGTTACTCGGGCGGTGGGGAGACCCAGTACTTC. It codes for CASSYSGGGETQYF.

This clonotype was seen more than once but under ten times. This chain links TRBV20-1 with TRBJ2-7; 11 bases map to TRBD2. The germline V gene has CDR1 DFQATT and CDR2 SNEGSKA (reference sequence). This CDR3 has 13 amino acids. The CDR3 region is CSGPGLADYEQYF. The CDR3 DNA reads TGCAGCGGCCCGGGACTAGCGGATTACGAGCAGTACTTC.

V and J are TRBV4-1 and TRBJ1-2; D may be TRBD1 (6 bases). The CDR3 length is 15 residues. Trimming removed 1 base from V and 6 bases from J, with 15 bases in between. CDR1 and CDR2 (germline): MGHRA, YSYEKL. This CDR3 is CASSQGRGGLNGYTF. The CDR3 DNA is TGCGCCAGCAGCCAAGGGAGAGGGGGTTTGAATGGCTACACCTTC.

This clonotype appeared many times. The gene calls are TRBV7-9 and TRBJ1-4, with D hard to call. The CDR3 is 13 residues long. Germline CDR1 SEHNR, CDR2 FQNEAQ (reference sequence). The V gene lost 1 base and the J gene lost 5 bases, with 5 bases spanning the gap. CDR3 sequence reads: CASSLDGNEKLFF. CDR3 nucleotides: TGTGCCAGCAGCTTAGATGGGAATGAAAAACTGTTTTTT.

As concerns this clonotype: No conserved phenylalanine or tryptophan ends this CDR3, so it is likely a read error. The V gene is TRBV19, the J gene TRBJ1-2, with D unresolved. The CDR3 runs 12 residues. The V gene lost 4 bases and the J gene lost 3 bases, with 6 bases spanning the gap. Per the germline V gene, CDR1 is LNHDA and CDR2 is SQIVND (reference sequence). The CDR3 region has the DNA TGTGCCAGTAGTACGTACTACTATGGCTACACCTTA. It specifies CASSTYYYGYTL.

This chain's CDR3 is CASSLMMGDTYEQYF. For the CDR3, the DNA is TGCGCCAGCAGCCTTATGATGGGGGACACCTACGAGCAGTACTTC. The chain uses TRBV4-1 and TRBJ2-7; D is perhaps TRBD1 (6 bases). V shed 4 bases and J shed 2 bases, with 15 bases lying between them. This CDR3 is built from 15 residues. Per the germline V gene, CDR1 is MGHRA and CDR2 is YSYEKL.

This clonotype was counted many times. The chain couples TRBV7-8 to TRBJ1-1, with D unclear. V lost 5 bases and J 4 bases, leaving 11 bases between the germline ends. Germline loops: CDR1 SGHVS, CDR2 FQNEAQ. This CDR3 contains 13 residues. The CDR3 spells CASSQTVGTEAFF. CDR3 nucleotide sequence: TGTGCCAGCAGCCAGACTGTTGGCACTGAAGCTTTCTTT.

The V gene is TRBV20-1, the J gene TRBJ1-1; perhaps TRBD1 as D (6 bases). V was cut by 8 bases and J by 3 bases, with 13 bases left in between. CDR1 and CDR2 from the germline V gene are DFQATT and SNEGSKA (reference sequence). The CDR3 contains 12 residues. This CDR3 is CSRGADDTEAFF. CDR3 DNA sequence: TGCAGTCGGGGGGCCGATGACACTGAAGCTTTCTTT.

This clonotype was observed at least ten times. CDR3 nucleotide sequence: TGTGCCAGCAGCTTAGAACCGGCGTATGGCTACACCTTC. It is translated as CASSLEPAYGYTF. The rearrangement joins TRBV7-2 to TRBJ1-2; D is unclear. Between the trimmed V and J ends, which lost 1 base and 5 bases, there was a span of 8 bases. From germline, CDR1 is SGHTA and CDR2 FQGNSA. This CDR3 region has 13 residues.

The chain is built from TRBV7-9 and TRBJ2-7, with 8 nucleotides matching TRBD1. Germline loops: CDR1 SEHNR, CDR2 FQNEAQ (reference sequence). This CDR3 is 15 amino acids long. V trimming: 5 bases; J trimming: 1 base; junction bases outside the gene matches: 7. CDR3 sequence: CASSTTGTGSYEQYF. DNA of the CDR3: TGTGCCAGCAGCACTACCGGGACAGGATCCTACGAGCAGTACTTC.

The genes are TRBV14 and TRBJ1-2; 7 bases are a match to TRBD1. V trimming: 5 bases; J trimming: 3 bases; junction bases outside the gene matches: 9. Germline-derived CDR1 and CDR2 are SGHDN and FVKESK. This CDR3 comprises 15 residues. In DNA, the CDR3 is TGTGCCAGCAGCAGCCGGGACAGAAAATACTATGGCTACACCTTC. The encoded protein is CASSSRDRKYYGYTF.

This clonotype was seen repeatedly, ten times or more. The genes are TRBV7-6 and TRBJ2-7, with unresolved D. There are 15 residues in the CDR3. Germline assignment: CDR1 SGHVS and CDR2 FNYEAQ. The V end was cut by 1 base, the J end by 4 bases, with 14 bases between. The CDR3 DNA sequence: TGTGCCAGCAGCTTAGGCAGGCCCTCGGCTTACGAGCAGTACTTC. It translates to CASSLGRPSAYEQYF.

This chain joins TRBV27 and TRBJ2-1; D gene unclear. This CDR3 has 12 amino acids. Trimming stripped 4 bases from V and 10 bases from J, with 11 bases between. Per germline, CDR1 MNHEY and CDR2 SMNVEV (reference sequence). CDR3 DNA: TGTGCCAGCAGTTCACCCCTAAGCGAGCAGTTCTTC. Amino acids: CASSSPLSEQFF.

The table lists this clonotype with many counts. The chain couples TRBV7-9 to TRBJ2-5; TRBD2 aligns across 10 bases. The V gene end was trimmed by 5 bases and the J gene end by 2 bases; junction bases not matched to a gene: 8. This CDR3 region has 16 residues. The V gene's germline CDR1 is SEHNR and CDR2 FQNEAQ (reference sequence). CDR3 protein: CASSPLAGAFQETQYF. For the CDR3, the DNA is TGTGCCAGCAGCCCCCTAGCGGGGGCCTTTCAAGAGACCCAGTACTTC.